Below, 9 T cell receptor beta chains from the same sample are listed, as sequenced in a study of T cell clones after liver transplantation. This table comes from immunoSEQ multiplex PCR, and its TCRdb copy is limited to in-frame clones, with some not included. This sample carries approximately 6,300 clones, about 80% of them seen once, and the ten largest clones take 37%. The input for sequencing was CD8+ T cells from blood, taken 24 months after liver transplant. These receptors were collected from a human patient who received a liver transplant. These T cells may partly come from the graft donor.

The rearrangement uses TRBV7-2 and TRBJ2-3; D is ambiguous. The CDR3 extends over 16 amino acids. V dropped 5 bases and J dropped 2 bases, with 17 bases sitting between them. Germline CDR1 is SGHTA and CDR2 is FQGNSA. The chain's CDR3 is CASSAWQDTNTDTQYF. The DNA for the CDR3 is TGTGCCAGCAGCGCTTGGCAGGATACGAACACAGATACGCAGTATTTT.

The rearrangement joins TRBV6-1 to TRBJ1-5; D remains unclear. With 5 bases removed from V and 4 bases from J, the gap between germline ends came to 9 bases. Germline CDR1 MNHNS, CDR2 SASEGT. CDR3 size: 13 residues. This chain's CDR3 is CASSYPPNQPQHF. In nucleotides, the CDR3 is TGTGCCAGCAGTTATCCCCCGAATCAGCCCCAGCATTTT.

V gene TRBV7-6 combines with J gene TRBJ2-7; no clear D gene. Germline CDR1 and CDR2: SGHVS and FNYEAQ. Trimming cost V 5 bases and J 7 bases, with 18 bases left between them. The CDR3 consists of 14 residues. The DNA for the CDR3 is TGTGCCAGCAGCCCGTTAGGCTTGGTGAGTGAGCAGTACTTC. Encoded protein: CASSPLGLVSEQYF.

This rearrangement joins TRBV7-2 to TRBJ2-2, with TRBD2 matching 9 bases. Germline CDR1 reads SGHTA; CDR2 reads FQGNSA. J gave up 5 bases and V 1 base, and 8 bases lay outside the gene matches. This CDR3 is 17 amino acids long. The CDR3 spells CASSLVASGVGTGELFF. In DNA form, the CDR3 reads TGTGCCAGCAGCTTAGTAGCTAGCGGGGTAGGAACCGGGGAGCTGTTTTTT.

This rearrangement joins TRBV11-1 to TRBJ2-5; 14 positions agree with TRBD2. The length of the CDR3 is 17 residues. V was pared by 6 bases and J by 3 bases, with 9 bases of the junction left unmatched. Germline assignment: CDR1 SGHAT and CDR2 FQDESV (reference sequence). CDR3 DNA: TGTGCCAGCAGGGAAACGAGGGGACTAGCGGGAGAAGAGACCCAGTACTTC. Translated: CASRETRGLAGEETQYF.

This clone was observed a few times. CDR3 bases: TGTGCCAGCAGTTTCAGACTAGCGGGAGCCCCGGGGCCTTACAATGAGCAGTTCTTC. It codes for CASSFRLAGAPGPYNEQFF. V usage is TRBV11-2 and J usage is TRBJ2-1; 12 nucleotides agree with TRBD2. The CDR3 totals 19 residues. Germline assignment: CDR1 SGHAT and CDR2 FQNNGV. The trim removed 6 bases at V and 4 bases at J, leaving 16 bases unmatched.

This rearrangement joins TRBV28 to TRBJ1-4; D possibly corresponds to TRBD1 (5 bases). Trimming took 3 bases from V and 7 from J, leaving 12 bases between them. This CDR3 has 14 residues. CDR1 is MDHEN, CDR2 SYDVKM, per germline. As DNA, the CDR3 is TGTGCCAGCAGTTTGGGGGGGAAGGCTGAAAAACTGTTTTTT. Its translation: CASSLGGKAEKLFF. Using reference TRBV28 and TRBJ1-4 for the parts outside the CDR3, the full variable domain is DVKVTQSSRYLVKRTGEKVFLECVQDMDHENMFWYRQDPGLGLRLIYFSYDVKMKEKGDIPEGYSVSREKKERFSLILESASTNQTSMYLCASSLGGKAEKLFFGSGTQLSVL.

V and J are TRBV13 and TRBJ2-1, with 8 bases that match TRBD2. This CDR3 contains 14 residues. Per the germline V gene, CDR1 is PRHDT and CDR2 is FYEKMQ (reference sequence). The V segment lost 5 bases and the J segment 8 bases; nucleotides outside the gene matches: 8. In DNA, the CDR3 is TGTGCCAGCAGCGCGGGGGGAGTGTTCGATGAGCAGTTCTTC. Its protein product is CASSAGGVFDEQFF. Full variable domain (rest looked up from reference TRBV13 and TRBJ2-1): AAGVIQSPRHLIKEKRETATLKCYPIPRHDTVYWYQQGPGQDPQFLISFYEKMQSDKGSIPDRFSAQQFSDYHSELNMSSLELGDSALYFCASSAGGVFDEQFFGPGTRLTVL.

V is TRBV15 and J is TRBJ1-5; maybe TRBD1 (6 bases). The CDR3 totals 14 residues. V was clipped by 4 bases and J by 5 bases, with 12 bases between them. The germline gives CDR1 LNHNV, CDR2 YYDKDF (reference sequence). CDR3 protein: CATSITGPHQPQHF. CDR3 nucleotides: TGTGCCACCAGCATTACAGGGCCCCATCAGCCCCAGCATTTT.